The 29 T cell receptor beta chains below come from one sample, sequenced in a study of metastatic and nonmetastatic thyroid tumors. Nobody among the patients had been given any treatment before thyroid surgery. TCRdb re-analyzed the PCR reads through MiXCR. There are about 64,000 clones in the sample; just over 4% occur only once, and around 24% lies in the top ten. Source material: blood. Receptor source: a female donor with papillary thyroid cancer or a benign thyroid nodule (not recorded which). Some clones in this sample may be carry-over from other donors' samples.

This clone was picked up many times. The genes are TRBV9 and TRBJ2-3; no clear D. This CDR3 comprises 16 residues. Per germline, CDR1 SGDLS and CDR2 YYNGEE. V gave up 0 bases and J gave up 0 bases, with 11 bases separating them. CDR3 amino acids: CASSVGAGSSTDTQYF. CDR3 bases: TGTGCCAGCAGCGTAGGGGCCGGGTCTAGCACAGATACGCAGTATTTT.

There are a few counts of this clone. DNA for the CDR3: TGTGCCACCACGGAGGGTTTGGGCACTGAAGCTTTCTTT. Encoded protein: CATTEGLGTEAFF. V gene TRBV24-1 combines with J gene TRBJ1-1; no clear D. This CDR3 comprises 13 residues. Trimming removed 8 bases from V and 4 bases from J, with 13 bases in between. Germline V gene lookup returns CDR1 KGHDR and CDR2 SFDVKD.

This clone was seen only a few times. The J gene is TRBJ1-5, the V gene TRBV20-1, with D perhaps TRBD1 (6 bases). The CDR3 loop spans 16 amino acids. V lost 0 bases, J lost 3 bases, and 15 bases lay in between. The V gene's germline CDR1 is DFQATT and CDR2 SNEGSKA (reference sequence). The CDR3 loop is CSARDPTGHHNQPQHF. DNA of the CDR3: TGCAGTGCTAGAGATCCTACAGGGCACCACAATCAGCCCCAGCATTTT.

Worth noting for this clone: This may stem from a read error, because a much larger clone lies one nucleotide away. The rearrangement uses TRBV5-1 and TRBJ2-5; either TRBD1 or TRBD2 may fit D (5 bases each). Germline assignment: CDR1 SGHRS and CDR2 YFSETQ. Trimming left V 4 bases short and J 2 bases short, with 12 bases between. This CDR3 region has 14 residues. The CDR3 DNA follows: TGCGCCAGCAGCGTAGGGACGTTACAAGAGACCCAGTACTTC. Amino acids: CASSVGTLQETQYF.

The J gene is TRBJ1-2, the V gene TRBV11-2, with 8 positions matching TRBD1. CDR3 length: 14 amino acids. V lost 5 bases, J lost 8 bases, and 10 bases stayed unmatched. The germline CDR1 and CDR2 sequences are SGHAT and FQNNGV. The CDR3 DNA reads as TGTGCCAGCAGCACCATCGGACAGGGTGAAGGCTACACCTTC. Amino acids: CASSTIGQGEGYTF.

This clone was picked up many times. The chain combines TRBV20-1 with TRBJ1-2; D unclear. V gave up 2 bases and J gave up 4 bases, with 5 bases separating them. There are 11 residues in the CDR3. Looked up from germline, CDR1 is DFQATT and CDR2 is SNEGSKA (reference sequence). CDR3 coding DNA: TGCAGTGCTAGATTAACCTATGGCTACACCTTC. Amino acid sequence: CSARLTYGYTF.

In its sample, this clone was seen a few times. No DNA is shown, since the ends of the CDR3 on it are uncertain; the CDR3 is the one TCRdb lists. The CDR3 sequence: CASSHYICSARGGSGIYNEQFF. The chain employs TRBV6-2 or TRBV6-3 and TRBJ2-1; TRBD2 is taken as the D call from the table, unchecked against the DNA. Both ends counted, the CDR3 spans 22 residues. Germline CDR1 and CDR2: MNHEY and SVGEGT.

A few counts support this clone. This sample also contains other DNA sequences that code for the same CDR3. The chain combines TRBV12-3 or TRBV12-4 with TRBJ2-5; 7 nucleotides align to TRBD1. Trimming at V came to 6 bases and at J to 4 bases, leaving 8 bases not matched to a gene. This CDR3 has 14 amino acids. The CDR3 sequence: CASRPEGAGETQYF. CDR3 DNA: TGTGCCAGCAGGCCTGAGGGGGCTGGAGAGACCCAGTACTTC.

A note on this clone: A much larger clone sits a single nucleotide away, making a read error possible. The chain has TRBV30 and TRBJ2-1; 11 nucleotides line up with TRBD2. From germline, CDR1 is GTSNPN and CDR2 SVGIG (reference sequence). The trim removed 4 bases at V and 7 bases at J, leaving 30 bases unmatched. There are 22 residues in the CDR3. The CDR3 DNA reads TGTGCCTGGAATAATGATTTTGTAGGATCGGTAGCGGGAGGGCCGAGGTTAAATGAGCAGTTCTTC. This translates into CAWNNDFVGSVAGGPRLNEQFF.

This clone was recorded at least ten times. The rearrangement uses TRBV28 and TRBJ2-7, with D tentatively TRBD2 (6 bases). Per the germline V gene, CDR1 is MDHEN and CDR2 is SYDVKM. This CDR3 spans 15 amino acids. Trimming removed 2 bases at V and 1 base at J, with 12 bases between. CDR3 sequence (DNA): TGTGCCAGCAGTTTACGGGCTAGCGTATCCTACGAGCAGTACTTC. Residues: CASSLRASVSYEQYF. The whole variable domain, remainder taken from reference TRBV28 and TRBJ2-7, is DVKVTQSSRYLVKRTGEKVFLECVQDMDHENMFWYRQDPGLGLRLIYFSYDVKMKEKGDIPEGYSVSREKKERFSLILESASTNQTSMYLCASSLRASVSYEQYFGPGTRLTVT.

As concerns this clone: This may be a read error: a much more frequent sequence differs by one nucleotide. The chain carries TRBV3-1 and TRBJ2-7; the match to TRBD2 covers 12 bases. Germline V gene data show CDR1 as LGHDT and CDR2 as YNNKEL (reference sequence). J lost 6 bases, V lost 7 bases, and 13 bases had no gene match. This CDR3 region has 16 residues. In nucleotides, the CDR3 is TGTGCCAGCATCCCGCATCTAGCGGGAGGGTTCTTCGAGCAGTACTTC. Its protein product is CASIPHLAGGFFEQYF.

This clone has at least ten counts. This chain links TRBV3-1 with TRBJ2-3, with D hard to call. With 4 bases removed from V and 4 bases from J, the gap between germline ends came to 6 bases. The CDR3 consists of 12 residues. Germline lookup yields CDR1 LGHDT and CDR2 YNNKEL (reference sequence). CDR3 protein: CASSRRPDTQYF. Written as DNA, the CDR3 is TGTGCCAGCAGCCGGCGACCAGATACGCAGTATTTT.

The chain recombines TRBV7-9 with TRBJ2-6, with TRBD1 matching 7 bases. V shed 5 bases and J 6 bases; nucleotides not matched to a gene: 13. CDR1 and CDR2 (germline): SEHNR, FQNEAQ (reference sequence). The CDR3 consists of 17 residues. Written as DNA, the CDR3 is TGTGCCAGCAGCCAGAACAGGGGTTCCTCTTTGGCCAACGTCCTGACTTTC. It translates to CASSQNRGSSLANVLTF.

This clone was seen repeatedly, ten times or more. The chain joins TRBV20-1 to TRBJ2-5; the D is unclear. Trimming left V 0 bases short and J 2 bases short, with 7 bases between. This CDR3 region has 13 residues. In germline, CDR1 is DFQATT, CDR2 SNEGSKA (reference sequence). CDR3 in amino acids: CSARETFQETQYF. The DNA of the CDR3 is TGCAGTGCTAGAGAGACCTTTCAAGAGACCCAGTACTTC.

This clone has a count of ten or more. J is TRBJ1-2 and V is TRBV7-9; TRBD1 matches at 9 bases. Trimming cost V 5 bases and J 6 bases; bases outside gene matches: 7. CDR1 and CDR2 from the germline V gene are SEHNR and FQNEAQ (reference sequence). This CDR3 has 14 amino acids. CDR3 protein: CASSPTGQGNGYTF. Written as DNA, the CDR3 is TGTGCCAGCAGCCCAACCGGACAGGGGAATGGCTACACCTTC.

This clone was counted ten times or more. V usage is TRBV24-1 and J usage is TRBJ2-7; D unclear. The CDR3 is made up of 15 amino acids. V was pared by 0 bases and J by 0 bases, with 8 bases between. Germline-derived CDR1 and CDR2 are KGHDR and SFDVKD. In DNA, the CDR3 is TGTGCCACCAGTGATTTGCACGTGAGCTCCTACGAGCAGTACTTC. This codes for CATSDLHVSSYEQYF.

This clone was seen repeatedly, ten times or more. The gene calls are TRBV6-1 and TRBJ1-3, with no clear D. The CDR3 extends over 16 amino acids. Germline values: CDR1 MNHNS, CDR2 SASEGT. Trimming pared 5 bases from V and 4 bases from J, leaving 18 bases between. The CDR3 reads CASSPLMATTGNTIYF. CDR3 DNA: TGTGCCAGCAGTCCCCTCATGGCCACGACCGGAAACACCATATATTTT.

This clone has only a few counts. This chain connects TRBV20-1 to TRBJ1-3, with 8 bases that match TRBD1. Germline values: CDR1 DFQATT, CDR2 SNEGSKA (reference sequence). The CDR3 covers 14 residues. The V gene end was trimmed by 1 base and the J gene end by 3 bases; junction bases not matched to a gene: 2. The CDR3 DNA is TGCAGTGCTAGAGTAACAGGGGGTGGAAACACCATATATTTT. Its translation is CSARVTGGGNTIYF.

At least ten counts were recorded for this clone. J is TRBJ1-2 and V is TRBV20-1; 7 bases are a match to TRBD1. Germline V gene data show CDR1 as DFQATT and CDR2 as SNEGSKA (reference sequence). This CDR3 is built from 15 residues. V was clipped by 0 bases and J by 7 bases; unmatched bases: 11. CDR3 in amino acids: CSAREPVRRGFGYTF. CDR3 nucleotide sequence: TGCAGTGCTAGAGAGCCCGTTCGCAGGGGGTTTGGCTACACCTTC.

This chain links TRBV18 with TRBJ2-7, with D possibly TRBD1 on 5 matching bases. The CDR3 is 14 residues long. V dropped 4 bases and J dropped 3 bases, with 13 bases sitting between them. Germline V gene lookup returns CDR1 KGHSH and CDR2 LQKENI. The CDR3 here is CASSQTQELYEQYF. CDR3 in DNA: TGTGCCAGCTCACAAACACAGGAGCTCTACGAGCAGTACTTC.

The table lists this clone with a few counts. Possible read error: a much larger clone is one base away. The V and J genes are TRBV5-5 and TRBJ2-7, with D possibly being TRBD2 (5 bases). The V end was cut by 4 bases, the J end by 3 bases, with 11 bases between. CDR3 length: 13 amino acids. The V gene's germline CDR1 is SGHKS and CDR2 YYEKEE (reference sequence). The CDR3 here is CASSRGIYYEQYF. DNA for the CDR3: TGTGCCAGCAGCCGGGGAATTTACTACGAGCAGTACTTC.

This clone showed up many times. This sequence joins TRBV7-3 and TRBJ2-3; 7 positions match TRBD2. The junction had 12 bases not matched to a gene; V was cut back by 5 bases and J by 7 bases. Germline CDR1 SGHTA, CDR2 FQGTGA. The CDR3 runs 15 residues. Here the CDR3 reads CASSPLGGGSYTQYF. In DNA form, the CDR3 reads TGTGCCAGCAGCCCCCTGGGAGGCGGGAGTTATACGCAGTATTTT.

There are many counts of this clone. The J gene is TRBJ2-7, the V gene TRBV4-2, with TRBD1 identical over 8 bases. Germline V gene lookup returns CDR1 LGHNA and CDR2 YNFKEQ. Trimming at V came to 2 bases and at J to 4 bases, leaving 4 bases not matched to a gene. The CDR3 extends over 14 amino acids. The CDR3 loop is CASSQPGQVYEQYF. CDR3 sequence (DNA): TGTGCCAGCAGCCAACCGGGACAGGTTTACGAGCAGTACTTC.

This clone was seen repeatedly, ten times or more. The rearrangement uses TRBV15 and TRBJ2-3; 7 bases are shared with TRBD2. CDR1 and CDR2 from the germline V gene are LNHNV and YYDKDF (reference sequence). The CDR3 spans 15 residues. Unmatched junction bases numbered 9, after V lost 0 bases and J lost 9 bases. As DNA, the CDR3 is TGTGCCACCAGCAGAGATCTAGGGCGGGAGTTGACGCAGTATTTT. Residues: CATSRDLGRELTQYF.

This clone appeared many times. CDR3 DNA: TGTGCCAGCAGCTTTACTAGCGGGAGTTACGAGCAGTACTTC. Encoded protein: CASSFTSGSYEQYF. V and J are TRBV11-3 and TRBJ2-7; 11 bases match TRBD2. The germline V gene has CDR1 SGHNT and CDR2 YENEEA. The length of the CDR3 is 14 residues. Trimming cost V 3 bases and J 4 bases; bases outside gene matches: 2.

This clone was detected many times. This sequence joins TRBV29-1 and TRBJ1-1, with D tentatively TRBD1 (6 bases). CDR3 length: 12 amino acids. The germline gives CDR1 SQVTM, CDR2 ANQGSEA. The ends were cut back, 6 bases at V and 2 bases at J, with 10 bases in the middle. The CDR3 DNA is TGCAGCGTGGGACAAACTAACACTGAAGCTTTCTTT. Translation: CSVGQTNTEAFF.

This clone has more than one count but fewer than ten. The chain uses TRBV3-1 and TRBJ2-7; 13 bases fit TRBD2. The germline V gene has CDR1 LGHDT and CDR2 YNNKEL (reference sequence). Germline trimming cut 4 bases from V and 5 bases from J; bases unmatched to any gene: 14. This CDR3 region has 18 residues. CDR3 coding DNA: TGTGCCAGCAGCCGAGGCCATGGACTAGCGGGAGTCACCCACGAGCAGTACTTC. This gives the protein CASSRGHGLAGVTHEQYF.

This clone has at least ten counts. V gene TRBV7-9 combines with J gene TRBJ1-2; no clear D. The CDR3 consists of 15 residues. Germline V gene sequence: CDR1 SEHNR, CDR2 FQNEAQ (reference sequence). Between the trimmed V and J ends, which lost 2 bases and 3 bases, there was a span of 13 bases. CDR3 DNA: TGTGCCAGCAGCTTATCGGGAGCAGACCACTATGGCTACACCTTC. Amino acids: CASSLSGADHYGYTF.

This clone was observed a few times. CDR3 nucleotides: TGTGCCAGTAGTGTTCGAGGGAACAGCGGTGGCTACACCTTC. Translating gives CASSVRGNSGGYTF. V and J are TRBV19 and TRBJ1-2; no firm D call. In germline, CDR1 is LNHDA, CDR2 SQIVND (reference sequence). The CDR3 runs to 14 residues. Trimming pared 5 bases from V and 7 bases from J, leaving 17 bases between.